This T cell receptor beta chain originates from a study of beta chain features in type 1 diabetes. Study-wide results and limits: VDJ junctions from patients with type 1 diabetes contained fewer insertions and more deletions.

This clone was seen only a few times. What it recognizes is unknown. cDNA synthesis used the whole RNA isolate, giving expressed TCRB sequences. TCRdb keeps only in-frame clones here, not all; method: immunoSEQ multiplex PCR. This sample has 250,000 to 350,000 clones, with approximately 15% found just once. Germline lookup yields CDR1 ENHRY and CDR2 SYGVKD. There are 15 residues in the CDR3. V was cut by 11 bases and J by 0 bases, with 16 bases left in between. The material sequenced was central memory CD4+ T cells from blood. This receptor was taken from a man aged 30 to 45 in good health. The gene calls are TRBV10-3 and TRBJ2-2; D is perhaps TRBD2 (5 bases). The CDR3 reads CAAGSGPTNTGELFF. The DNA of the CDR3 is TGTGCCGCGGGCTCAGGACCTACGAACACCGGGGAGCTGTTTTTT.